This is a list of T cell receptor beta chains from one sample in a study of blood T cells in healthy people across ages. TCRdb redid the calling of the 5' RACE reads with MiXCR, one entry per CDR3 protein. The table lists more than 800,000 distinct CDR3 sequences, less than 35% of them singletons. Source material: blood. Receptor source: a woman at least 80 years old in good health. Both conserved end residues are part of each CDR3. A D gene is named only where the DNA matches it firmly. Only some rows state a clone size, as once, few, many or a class for expanded clones.

clone size: many
V gene: TRBV6-4
J gene: TRBJ2-6
D gene: NA
CDR3 length: 16
CDR3 protein: CASKRDASSGANVLTF
CDR3 DNA: TGTGCCAGCAAAAGAGACGCGAGCTCTGGGGCCAACGTCCTGACTTTC

clone size: NA
V gene: TRBV7-2
J gene: TRBJ1-2
D gene: NA
CDR3 length: 14
CDR3 protein: CASSPDGGSGGYTF
CDR3 DNA: TGTGCCAGCAGCCCAGATGGCGGGTCGGGAGGCTACACCTTC

clone size: many
V gene: TRBV6-5
J gene: TRBJ1-5
D gene: TRBD1
CDR3 length: 13
CDR3 protein: CASRQGVDQPQHF
CDR3 DNA: TGTGCCAGCAGACAGGGGGTAGATCAGCCCCAGCATTTT

clone size: NA
V gene: TRBV15
J gene: TRBJ2-1
D gene: NA
CDR3 length: 13
CDR3 protein: CATRSPGCNEQFF
CDR3 DNA: TGTGCCACCAGGAGCCCGGGGTGCAATGAGCAGTTCTTC

clone size: many
V gene: TRBV27
J gene: TRBJ2-6
D gene: NA
CDR3 length: 15
CDR3 protein: CASSLSGVGANVLTF
CDR3 DNA: TGTGCCAGCAGTTTGTCAGGGGTCGGGGCCAACGTCCTGACTTTC

clone size: NA
V gene: TRBV7-6
J gene: TRBJ2-1
D gene: NA
CDR3 length: 16
CDR3 protein: CASSLVDPGPISEQFF
CDR3 DNA: TGTGCCAGCAGCTTAGTGGATCCGGGACCCATCAGTGAGCAGTTCTTC

clone size: many
V gene: TRBV7-2
J gene: TRBJ1-6
D gene: NA
CDR3 length: 15
CDR3 protein: CASRPGLLYNSPLHF
CDR3 DNA: TGTGCCAGCAGACCCGGTCTTCTCTATAATTCACCCCTCCACTTT

clone size: NA
V gene: TRBV28
J gene: TRBJ1-6
D gene: TRBD1
CDR3 length: 14
CDR3 protein: CASIGDRGGSPLHF
CDR3 DNA: TGTGCCAGCATTGGAGACAGGGGAGGATCACCCCTCCACTTT

clone size: many
V gene: TRBV7-9
J gene: TRBJ2-1
D gene: TRBD2
CDR3 length: 18
CDR3 protein: CASSSRGAGRDSYNEQFF
CDR3 DNA: TGTGCCAGCAGCTCCCGCGGGGCAGGGAGGGACTCCTACAATGAGCAGTTCTTC

clone size: many
V gene: TRBV5-1
J gene: TRBJ2-7
D gene: NA
CDR3 length: 15
CDR3 protein: CASSLGGVNSYEQYF
CDR3 DNA: TGCGCCAGCAGCTTGGGGGGGGTTAACTCCTACGAGCAGTACTTC

clone size: many
V gene: TRBV20-1
J gene: TRBJ2-3
D gene: NA
CDR3 length: 11
CDR3 protein: CSARLADTQYF
CDR3 DNA: TGCAGTGCCCGACTTGCAGATACGCAGTATTTT

clone size: few
V gene: TRBV7-2
J gene: TRBJ1-2
D gene: NA
CDR3 length: 14
CDR3 protein: CASSLVQANYGDTF
CDR3 DNA: TGTGCCAGCAGCTTAGTCCAAGCTAACTATGGCGACACCTTC

clone size: NA
V gene: TRBV20-1
J gene: TRBJ2-1
D gene: NA
CDR3 length: 10
CDR3 protein: CSAPGLGQFF
CDR3 DNA: TGCAGTGCCCCGGGACTCGGGCAGTTCTTC

clone size: NA
V gene: TRBV28
J gene: TRBJ2-6
D gene: TRBD1
CDR3 length: 17
CDR3 protein: CASSFRTGVKGANVLTF
CDR3 DNA: TGTGCCAGCAGTTTTAGGACAGGGGTAAAAGGGGCCAACGTCCTGACTTTC

clone size: few
V gene: TRBV6-4
J gene: TRBJ2-6
D gene: TRBD1
CDR3 length: 20
CDR3 protein: CASSDSTWGQGGSGANVLTF
CDR3 DNA: TGTGCCAGCAGTGACTCGACATGGGGACAGGGGGGATCTGGGGCCAACGTCCTGACTTTC

clone size: NA
V gene: TRBV2
J gene: TRBJ2-5
D gene: TRBD2
CDR3 length: 16
CDR3 protein: CASSYSSGGAYNEQYF
CDR3 DNA: TGTGCCAGCAGTTACTCAAGCGGGGGCGCCTACAATGAGCAGTACTTC

clone size: few
V gene: TRBV10-3
J gene: TRBJ1-1
D gene: TRBD1
CDR3 length: 12
CDR3 protein: CAIRGTGGEAFF
CDR3 DNA: TGTGCCATCAGGGGGACAGGAGGTGAAGCTTTCTTT

clone size: NA
V gene: TRBV12-3/TRBV12-4
J gene: TRBJ2-3
D gene: NA
CDR3 length: 13
CDR3 protein: CASSCGSTDTQYF
CDR3 DNA: TGTGCCAGCAGCTGCGGGAGCACAGATACGCAGTATTTT

clone size: few
V gene: TRBV5-6
J gene: TRBJ2-1
D gene: TRBD2
CDR3 length: 16
CDR3 protein: CASSLAASGGASEQFF
CDR3 DNA: TGTGCCAGCAGCTTGGCGGCTAGCGGGGGGGCGAGTGAGCAGTTCTTC

clone size: many
V gene: TRBV6-1
J gene: TRBJ2-5
D gene: NA
CDR3 length: 14
CDR3 protein: CASSEWGLGETQYF
CDR3 DNA: TGTGCCAGCAGTGAATGGGGATTGGGGGAGACCCAGTACTTC

clone size: many
V gene: TRBV20-1
J gene: TRBJ2-7
D gene: NA
CDR3 length: 14
CDR3 protein: CSARKFGVTYEQYF
CDR3 DNA: TGCAGTGCTAGAAAGTTTGGGGTGACCTACGAGCAGTACTTC

clone size: NA
V gene: TRBV20-1
J gene: TRBJ1-1
D gene: NA
CDR3 length: 14
CDR3 protein: CSARDFRANTEAFF
CDR3 DNA: TGCAGTGCTAGAGATTTCAGGGCGAACACTGAAGCTTTCTTT

clone size: NA
V gene: TRBV20-1
J gene: TRBJ2-1
D gene: TRBD2
CDR3 length: 14
CDR3 protein: CSGVAREAYNEQFF
CDR3 DNA: TGCAGTGGGGTGGCGCGGGAGGCCTACAATGAGCAGTTCTTC

clone size: many
V gene: TRBV7-9
J gene: TRBJ2-7
D gene: TRBD2
CDR3 length: 17
CDR3 protein: CASRPPSGTSGGYEQYF
CDR3 DNA: TGTGCCAGCAGGCCCCCGTCAGGGACTAGCGGGGGCTACGAGCAGTACTTC

clone size: NA
V gene: TRBV9
J gene: TRBJ1-1
D gene: TRBD1
CDR3 length: 15
CDR3 protein: CASGTRTGANTEAFF
CDR3 DNA: TGTGCCAGCGGCACCCGGACAGGGGCGAACACTGAAGCTTTCTTT

clone size: many
V gene: TRBV20-1
J gene: TRBJ1-4
D gene: NA
CDR3 length: 13
CDR3 protein: CSAGFGTNEKLFF
CDR3 DNA: TGCAGTGCTGGGTTTGGAACTAATGAAAAACTGTTTTTT

clone size: NA
V gene: TRBV18
J gene: TRBJ2-5
D gene: NA
CDR3 length: 15
CDR3 protein: CASSPPGATYSGQYF
CDR3 DNA: TGTGCCAGCTCACCACCAGGGGCGACCTACTCGGGCCAGTACTTC

clone size: many
V gene: TRBV5-1
J gene: TRBJ2-6
D gene: TRBD1
CDR3 length: 17
CDR3 protein: CASSTGQGGPGANVLTF
CDR3 DNA: TGCGCCAGCAGCACTGGACAGGGCGGGCCTGGGGCCAACGTCCTGACTTTC

clone size: many
V gene: TRBV12-3/TRBV12-4
J gene: TRBJ2-5
D gene: NA
CDR3 length: 16
CDR3 protein: CASSPGASANQETQYF
CDR3 DNA: TGTGCCAGCAGTCCCGGGGCTAGCGCGAACCAAGAGACCCAGTACTTC